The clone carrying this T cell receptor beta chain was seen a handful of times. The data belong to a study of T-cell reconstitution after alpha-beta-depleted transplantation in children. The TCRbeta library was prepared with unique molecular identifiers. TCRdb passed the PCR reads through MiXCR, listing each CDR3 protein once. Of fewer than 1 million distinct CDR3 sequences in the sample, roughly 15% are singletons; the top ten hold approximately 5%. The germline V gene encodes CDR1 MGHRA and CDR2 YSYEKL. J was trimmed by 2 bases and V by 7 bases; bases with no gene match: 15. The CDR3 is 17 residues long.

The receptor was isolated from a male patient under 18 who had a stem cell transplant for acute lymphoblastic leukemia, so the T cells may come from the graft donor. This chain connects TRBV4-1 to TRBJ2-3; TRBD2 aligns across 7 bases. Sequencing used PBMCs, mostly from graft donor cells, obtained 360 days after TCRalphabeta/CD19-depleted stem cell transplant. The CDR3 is CASNPSRAGRDTDTQYF. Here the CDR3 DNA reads TGCGCCAGCAACCCAAGTCGGGCAGGGAGGGACACAGATACGCAGTATTTT.